This passage covers 15 T cell receptor beta chains from one sample sequenced in a study of T cell changes during pregnancy in multiple sclerosis. Using immunoSEQ multiplex PCR, the repertoire was profiled, and TCRdb retains in-frame clones only, with some absent. The sample has 80,000 or so clones; around 90% are singletons. Sequencing used peripheral blood, obtained before pregnancy. The receptors originated from a female donor with multiple sclerosis, enrolled in a pregnancy study.

In this sample, this clone turned up a few times. This chain links TRBV19 with TRBJ2-1; 9 bases match TRBD1. There are 14 residues in the CDR3. J gave up 5 bases and V 6 bases, and 5 bases lay outside the gene matches. Germline V gene sequence: CDR1 LNHDA, CDR2 SQIVND (reference sequence). CDR3 amino acids: CASRRGTGHNEQFF. The DNA of the CDR3 is TGTGCCAGTAGGAGGGGGACAGGGCACAATGAGCAGTTCTTC.

The V gene is TRBV28, the J gene TRBJ2-7; 9 bases fit TRBD1. V gave up 6 bases and J gave up 4 bases; unmatched junction bases: 10. The CDR3 runs to 15 residues. Germline V gene sequence: CDR1 MDHEN, CDR2 SYDVKM. The chain's CDR3 is CASRSEGQGLYEQYF. Here the CDR3 DNA reads TGTGCCAGCAGATCTGAAGGACAGGGGCTTTACGAGCAGTACTTC.

V and J are TRBV29-1 and TRBJ1-1; D is undetermined. V lost 1 base and J 1 base, leaving 10 bases between the germline ends. Germline V gene data show CDR1 as SQVTM and CDR2 as ANQGSEA. The CDR3 consists of 14 residues. The DNA of the CDR3 is TGCAGCGTTGAAGGGGTCGGGGAGAACACTGAAGCTTTCTTT. Translating gives CSVEGVGENTEAFF.

The chain carries TRBV27 and TRBJ2-2; D is possibly TRBD1 (6 bases). From germline, CDR1 is MNHEY and CDR2 SMNVEV (reference sequence). With 6 bases removed from V and 3 bases from J, the gap between germline ends came to 14 bases. The CDR3 contains 15 residues. CDR3 in amino acids: CASRRQVGHTGELFF. Written as DNA, the CDR3 is TGTGCCAGCAGGCGACAGGTTGGCCACACCGGGGAGCTGTTTTTT.

This chain joins TRBV5-1 and TRBJ1-1; a possible D gene is TRBD1 (5 bases). Trimming stripped 4 bases from V and 2 bases from J, with 9 bases between. This CDR3 is built from 13 residues. The germline CDR1 and CDR2 sequences are SGHRS and YFSETQ. The CDR3 region has the DNA TGCGCCAGCAGCACGGGGACTAACACTGAAGCTTTCTTT. It yields the protein CASSTGTNTEAFF. Full variable domain (outside the CDR3, taken from reference TRBV5-1 and TRBJ1-1): KAGVTQTPRYLIKTRGQQVTLSCSPISGHRSVSWYQQTPGQGLQFLFEYFSETQRNKGNFPGRFSGRQFSNSRSEMNVSTLELGDSALYLCASSTGTNTEAFFGQGTRLTVV.

J is TRBJ1-5 and V is TRBV7-8; D is perhaps TRBD1 (5 bases). The CDR3 is made up of 15 amino acids. In germline, CDR1 is SGHVS, CDR2 FQNEAQ. Trimming shortened V by 2 bases and J by 4 bases, and 12 bases separated the two germline ends. The CDR3, as DNA: TGTGCCAGCAGCTTAACAGGATCTTTTAATCAGCCCCAGCATTTT. It codes for CASSLTGSFNQPQHF.

The rearrangement joins TRBV18 to TRBJ2-1, with 9 positions matching TRBD1. The ends lost 2 bases at V and 1 base at J; junction bases unmatched: 6. CDR1 and CDR2 from the germline V gene are KGHSH and LQKENI. CDR3 size: 17 residues. In nucleotides, the CDR3 is TGTGCCAGCTCACCAAAACAGGGGGCTTTTTCCTACAATGAGCAGTTCTTC. It codes for CASSPKQGAFSYNEQFF. Full variable domain (outside the CDR3, taken from reference TRBV18 and TRBJ2-1): NAGVMQNPRHLVRRRGQEARLRCSPMKGHSHVYWYRQLPEEGLKFMVYLQKENIIDESGMPKERFSAEFPKEGPSILRIQQVVRGDSAAYFCASSPKQGAFSYNEQFFGPGTRLTVL.

This chain links TRBV30 with TRBJ1-5; TRBD1 matches 9 bases. Germline V gives CDR1 GTSNPN, CDR2 SVGIG (reference sequence). J was trimmed by 5 bases and V by 1 base; bases with no gene match: 3. The CDR3 runs 14 residues. The CDR3 protein is CAWSAGTGYQPQHF. CDR3 nucleotide sequence: TGTGCCTGGAGTGCCGGGACAGGGTATCAGCCCCAGCATTTT.

V usage is TRBV28 and J usage is TRBJ2-1; maybe TRBD2 (5 bases). The CDR3 consists of 16 residues. V lost 6 bases to trimming and J lost 5 bases, with 20 bases between them. CDR1 and CDR2 from the germline V gene are MDHEN and SYDVKM. This chain's CDR3 is CASSPRRFDGNNEQFF. CDR3 nucleotides: TGTGCCAGCAGCCCCAGGCGGTTCGACGGGAACAATGAGCAGTTCTTC.

The gene calls are TRBV28 and TRBJ2-7; a possible D gene is TRBD2 (6 bases). Germline V gene data show CDR1 as MDHEN and CDR2 as SYDVKM. The CDR3 extends over 13 amino acids. The ends were cut back, 6 bases at V and 5 bases at J, with 14 bases in the middle. The CDR3: CASRPGLPHEQYF. Written as DNA, the CDR3 is TGTGCCAGCAGACCGGGACTTCCGCACGAGCAGTACTTC.

The chain's CDR3 is CASSAGVQGTQETQYF. The CDR3 coding sequence is TGTGCCAGCAGCGCGGGAGTGCAGGGCACTCAAGAGACCCAGTACTTC. The rearrangement joins TRBV9 to TRBJ2-5; possible D gene TRBD2, 6 bases. V gave up 3 bases and J gave up 2 bases, with 17 bases separating them. Germline V gene lookup returns CDR1 SGDLS and CDR2 YYNGEE. The CDR3 consists of 16 residues. Full variable domain (outside the CDR3, taken from reference TRBV9 and TRBJ2-5): DSGVTQTPKHLITATGQRVTLRCSPRSGDLSVYWYQQSLDQGLQFLIQYYNGEERAKGNILERFSAQQFPDLHSELNLSSLELGDSALYFCASSAGVQGTQETQYFGPGTRLLVL.

V gene TRBV6-1 combines with J gene TRBJ1-5; 8 bases agree with TRBD1. Unmatched junction bases numbered 9, after V lost 10 bases and J lost 4 bases. The CDR3 contains 14 residues. The germline V gene has CDR1 MNHNS and CDR2 SASEGT. The CDR3, as DNA: TGTGCCATTCGGACAGGGTTCCGGAATCAGCCCCAGCATTTT. Its translation is CAIRTGFRNQPQHF.

The rearrangement uses TRBV30 and TRBJ1-1; TRBD1 might be the D (5 bases). Germline CDR1 and CDR2: GTSNPN and SVGIG (reference sequence). Deletions cut 5 bases from V and 1 base from J, with 8 bases between. The CDR3 contains 12 residues. CDR3 sequence: CAWQGGNTEAFF. Written as DNA, the CDR3 is TGTGCCTGGCAGGGTGGGAACACTGAAGCTTTCTTT.

The chain links TRBV11-3 to TRBJ2-1; 8 bases fit TRBD2. This CDR3 contains 16 residues. Germline V CDR1 and CDR2: SGHNT, YENEEA. The ends lost 7 bases at V and 4 bases at J; junction bases unmatched: 12. CDR3 in amino acids: CASNYATSGIYNEQFF. The CDR3 DNA is TGTGCCAGCAACTACGCTACTAGCGGTATTTACAATGAGCAGTTCTTC.

This chain uses TRBV19 with TRBJ2-3, with D uncertain. V was pared by 8 bases and J by 1 base, with 10 bases between. Germline V lookup: CDR1 LNHDA, CDR2 SQIVND (reference sequence). This CDR3 region has 13 residues. CDR3 nucleotide sequence: TGTGCCAGTCGACACGCCGGCACAGATACGCAGTATTTT. This sequence encodes CASRHAGTDTQYF.